Following are 10 T cell receptor beta chains from one sample sequenced in a study of CD8 T cells in Susac syndrome. Random hexamers were used to reverse transcribe an amount of roughly 0.45 to 1 ug RNA. TCRdb passed the immunoSEQ multiplex PCR reads through MiXCR, listing each CDR3 protein once. Of 180,000 or so distinct CDR3 sequences listed, over 85% are singletons. Material: CD4+ T cells from PBMCs. All receptors come from a human donor in good health.

The chain employs TRBV12-3 or TRBV12-4 and TRBJ2-5; D is unresolved. The CDR3 sequence is 13 residues long. Trimming shortened V by 3 bases and J by 2 bases, and 7 bases separated the two germline ends. The CDR3 coding sequence is TGTGCCAGCAGTTTTCGACTGCAAGAGACCCAGTACTTC. Protein: CASSFRLQETQYF.

The chain is built from TRBV6-4 and TRBJ2-2; D is undetermined. In germline, CDR1 is MRHNA, CDR2 SNTAGT. The V end was cut by 5 bases, the J end by 4 bases, with 8 bases between. The CDR3 has 13 residues. CDR3 protein: CASSYDLTGELFF. CDR3 sequence (DNA): TGTGCCAGCAGTTACGATCTCACCGGGGAGCTGTTTTTT.

The V and J genes are TRBV7-9 and TRBJ2-6, with no clear D. Looked up from germline, CDR1 is SEHNR and CDR2 is FQNEAQ (reference sequence). CDR3 length: 16 residues. Trimming removed 0 bases at V and 0 bases at J, with 6 bases between. The CDR3 DNA reads as TGTGCCAGCAGCTTAGCGTACACCTCTGGGGCCAACGTCCTGACTTTC. The encoded protein is CASSLAYTSGANVLTF.

The rearrangement joins TRBV29-1 to TRBJ2-7; 8 bases line up with TRBD1. CDR3 length: 13 residues. The V gene's germline CDR1 is SQVTM and CDR2 ANQGSEA. After removal of 2 bases from V and 7 bases from J, the junction contained 7 bases not matched to a gene. CDR3 DNA sequence: TGCAGCGTTGAAATCCTCAGGGGGCGTGAGCAGTACTTC. Encoded protein: CSVEILRGREQYF.

The rearrangement joins TRBV29-1 to TRBJ2-4; D uncertain. V was pared by 0 bases and J by 6 bases, with 6 bases between. The CDR3 has 12 residues. Per germline, CDR1 SQVTM and CDR2 ANQGSEA. CDR3 residues: CSVEETVNIQYF. CDR3 in DNA: TGCAGCGTTGAAGAGACGGTAAACATTCAGTACTTC. The full variable domain, rest sourced from reference TRBV29-1 and TRBJ2-4, is SAVISQKPSRDICQRGTSLTIQCQVDSQVTMMFWYRQQPGQSLTLIATANQGSEATYESGFVIDKFPISRPNLTFSTLTVSNMSPEDSSIYLCSVEETVNIQYFGAGTRLSVL.

The V and J genes are TRBV6-1 and TRBJ2-7; no clear D. The CDR3 is 14 residues long. Germline values: CDR1 MNHNS, CDR2 SASEGT. V was clipped by 5 bases and J by 11 bases, with 22 bases between them. The CDR3 loop is CASSTDSTVRRKYF. The DNA of the CDR3 is TGTGCCAGCAGTACGGATTCGACCGTTAGGCGAAAGTACTTC.

The gene calls are TRBV24-1 and TRBJ2-1; TRBD2 matches at 7 bases. The V and J ends lost 9 bases and 6 bases, in that order; junction bases with no gene match: 10. This CDR3 has 14 amino acids. CDR1 is KGHDR and CDR2 is SFDVKD in the germline V gene. The chain's CDR3 is CATQRGSRRNEQFF. In DNA, the CDR3 is TGTGCCACCCAGCGCGGGAGCCGTCGCAATGAGCAGTTCTTC.

The V gene is TRBV29-1, the J gene TRBJ2-1, with D unclear. Germline assignment: CDR1 SQVTM and CDR2 ANQGSEA. The CDR3 totals 14 residues. V gave up 6 bases and J gave up 2 bases, with 14 bases separating them. CDR3 bases: TGCAGCGTAAGCCCCTTTCGGGCCTACAATGAGCAGTTCTTC. It codes for CSVSPFRAYNEQFF.

This chain links TRBV11-1 with TRBJ2-5; D perhaps matches TRBD2 (6 bases). The V end lost 7 bases, the J end lost 5 bases, and 14 bases lay between the germline ends. This CDR3 spans 13 amino acids. Germline lookup yields CDR1 SGHAT and CDR2 FQDESV (reference sequence). This CDR3 is CASNNPGRETQYF. The DNA of the CDR3 is TGTGCCAGCAACAACCCGGGGAGGGAGACCCAGTACTTC.

The V and J genes are TRBV28 and TRBJ2-3; 7 nucleotides match TRBD2. Looked up from germline, CDR1 is MDHEN and CDR2 is SYDVKM. J lost 0 bases, V lost 8 bases, and 8 bases had no gene match. The CDR3 sequence is 15 residues long. CDR3 loop: CASRGRGTSTDTQYF. The CDR3 nucleotides are TGTGCCAGCCGAGGGCGGGGGACTAGCACAGATACGCAGTATTTT. Full variable domain (missing parts from reference TRBV28 and TRBJ2-3): DVKVTQSSRYLVKRTGEKVFLECVQDMDHENMFWYRQDPGLGLRLIYFSYDVKMKEKGDIPEGYSVSREKKERFSLILESASTNQTSMYLCASRGRGTSTDTQYFGPGTRLTVL.